These 26 T cell receptor beta chains were sequenced from one sample in a study of regulatory T cells in long-lasting Graves disease. Building of the TCR beta libraries involved iRepertoire HTBI primers and Arm-PCR of CDR3 regions. TCRdb processed the multiplex PCR reads anew with MiXCR; each CDR3 protein has one entry. The repertoire has 300,000 to 500,000 distinct CDR3 sequences, more than 20% of them found once; the top ten carry around 21%. The time point denotes: persistent/refractory GD, antithyroid drugs over 5 years with positive TRAb. Extracted PBMC RNA gave rise to the TCR library. The sequences come from peripheral blood mononuclear cells (PBMCs), collected when the disease was refractory, from a patient treated with antithyroid drugs. Source of these receptors: a female donor with Graves disease.

The chain employs TRBV10-3 and TRBJ2-7; D might be TRBD1 (6 bases). Between the trimmed V and J ends, which lost 3 bases and 6 bases, there was a span of 9 bases. The CDR3 totals 12 residues. The germline CDR1 and CDR2 sequences are ENHRY and SYGVKD. The CDR3 loop reads CAISERGSEQYF. CDR3 nucleotide sequence: TGTGCCATCAGTGAAAGGGGGAGCGAGCAGTACTTC.

In its sample, this clonotype was seen many times. This chain connects TRBV7-2 to TRBJ1-1; TRBD1 might be the D (5 bases). The CDR3 totals 14 residues. V lost 7 bases and J lost 1, with 13 bases in between. The V gene's germline CDR1 is SGHTA and CDR2 FQGNSA. The CDR3 DNA is TGTGCCAGCATCACCGGGACTTCGAACACTGAAGCTTTCTTT. Translated, it gives CASITGTSNTEAFF. Full variable domain (outside the CDR3, taken from reference TRBV7-2 and TRBJ1-1): GAGVSQSPSNKVTEKGKDVELRCDPISGHTALYWYRQSLGQGLEFLIYFQGNSAPDKSGLPSDRFSAERTGGSVSTLTIQRTQQEDSAVYLCASITGTSNTEAFFGQGTRLTVV.

The table lists this clonotype with many counts. V gene TRBV12-3 or TRBV12-4 combines with J gene TRBJ2-2; the match to TRBD2 covers 10 bases. J lost 1 base, V lost 6 bases, and 2 bases had no gene match. This CDR3 is built from 15 residues. The DNA for the CDR3 is TGTGCCAGCAGGAGGACTAGCGGGAACACCGGGGAGCTGTTTTTT. Its protein product is CASRRTSGNTGELFF.

V gene TRBV28 combines with J gene TRBJ2-2; 9 positions match TRBD1. Germline CDR1 MDHEN, CDR2 SYDVKM. CDR3 size: 15 residues. The trim removed 3 bases at V and 6 bases at J, leaving 5 bases unmatched. CDR3 in amino acids: CASSLGDRAAGELFF. The DNA of the CDR3 is TGTGCCAGCAGTTTGGGGGACAGGGCGGCCGGGGAGCTGTTTTTT.

The V gene is TRBV7-9, the J gene TRBJ2-7; TRBD1 matches at 7 bases. Germline trimming cut 3 bases from V and 2 bases from J; bases unmatched to any gene: 16. Germline V gives CDR1 SEHNR, CDR2 FQNEAQ (reference sequence). CDR3 length: 18 residues. CDR3 bases: TGTGCCAGCAGCTTTAACCCGGGACAGTCCTTGGGGACCTACGAGCAGTACTTC. It yields the protein CASSFNPGQSLGTYEQYF.

The chain joins TRBV6-1 to TRBJ1-2; maybe TRBD1 (5 bases). Trimming took 7 bases from V and 2 from J, leaving 11 bases between them. CDR1 is MNHNS and CDR2 is SASEGT in the germline V gene. The CDR3 covers 13 residues. CDR3 amino acids: CASKNSGNYGYTF. CDR3 in DNA: TGTGCCAGCAAAAATTCAGGGAACTATGGCTACACCTTC.

This CDR3 reads CASSPVGTSNTEAFF. The CDR3 DNA reads as TGTGCCAGCTCACCAGTCGGGACCTCGAACACTGAAGCTTTCTTT. The genes are TRBV18 and TRBJ1-1; D perhaps matches TRBD1 (5 bases). Germline V gene data show CDR1 as KGHSH and CDR2 as LQKENI. The CDR3 length is 15 residues. V was clipped by 2 bases and J by 1 base, with 11 bases between them. Complete variable domain (other parts from reference TRBV18 and TRBJ1-1): NAGVMQNPRHLVRRRGQEARLRCSPMKGHSHVYWYRQLPEEGLKFMVYLQKENIIDESGMPKERFSAEFPKEGPSILRIQQVVRGDSAAYFCASSPVGTSNTEAFFGQGTRLTVV.

This chain links TRBV10-3 with TRBJ1-5, with 7 bases lining up with TRBD1. Trimming at V came to 0 bases and at J to 3 bases, leaving 14 bases not matched to a gene. There are 19 residues in the CDR3. Looked up from germline, CDR1 is ENHRY and CDR2 is SYGVKD. This chain's CDR3 is CAISESKPGRGANNQPQHF. The CDR3 nucleotides read TGTGCCATCAGTGAGTCCAAACCCGGCAGGGGGGCGAACAATCAGCCCCAGCATTTT.

Comments on this clonotype: Just one base apart from a much larger clone, this may be a read error. This chain links TRBV12-3 or TRBV12-4 with TRBJ2-7; 8 bases fit TRBD2. CDR3 length: 15 residues. Unmatched junction bases numbered 12, after V lost 11 bases and J lost 0 bases. DNA of the CDR3: TGTGCCTGCAAACAAGCGGGAGCCCTCTCCTACGAGCAGTACTTC. Translation: CACKQAGALSYEQYF.

This sequence joins TRBV14 and TRBJ2-3; 7 bases are a match to TRBD2. The CDR3 consists of 12 residues. J lost 14 bases, V lost 3 bases, and 8 bases had no gene match. The germline CDR1 and CDR2 sequences are SGHDN and FVKESK. In nucleotides, the CDR3 is TGTGCCAGCAGCCACGGACTAGTCGATCGGTATTTT. This translates into CASSHGLVDRYF.

This CDR3 is CASSFPDRGSYEQYF. Here the CDR3 DNA reads TGTGCCAGCAGTTTTCCGGACAGGGGATCCTACGAGCAGTACTTC. This chain uses TRBV28 with TRBJ2-7, with 9 nucleotides matching TRBD1. This CDR3 contains 15 residues. Trimming cost V 3 bases and J 1 base; bases outside gene matches: 4. Per the germline V gene, CDR1 is MDHEN and CDR2 is SYDVKM. Drawing the rest from reference TRBV28 and TRBJ2-7, the complete variable domain is DVKVTQSSRYLVKRTGEKVFLECVQDMDHENMFWYRQDPGLGLRLIYFSYDVKMKEKGDIPEGYSVSREKKERFSLILESASTNQTSMYLCASSFPDRGSYEQYFGPGTRLTVT.

This clonotype was seen repeatedly, ten times or more. CDR3 DNA sequence: TGTGCCAGCAGGCCGGGGGACCGTAATGAAAAACTGTTTTTT. Amino acid sequence: CASRPGDRNEKLFF. The J gene is TRBJ1-4, the V gene TRBV27, with D maybe TRBD1 (5 bases). The CDR3 totals 14 residues. The ends were cut back, 6 bases at V and 4 bases at J, with 12 bases in the middle. From germline, CDR1 is MNHEY and CDR2 SMNVEV (reference sequence).

Ten or more counts support this clonotype. This chain links TRBV6-5 with TRBJ2-5; D gene uncertain. The CDR3 runs to 12 residues. CDR1 MNHEY and CDR2 SVGAGI come from the germline V gene. Trimming shortened V by 2 bases and J by 5 bases, and 6 bases separated the two germline ends. Here the CDR3 reads CASSYMGETQYF. The CDR3 DNA sequence: TGTGCCAGCAGTTACATGGGGGAGACCCAGTACTTC.

The DNA for the CDR3 is TGTGCCAGCAGCTTGCAGCTCGGGGTGAACACTGAAGCTTTCTTT. This encodes CASSLQLGVNTEAFF. This chain joins TRBV5-4 and TRBJ1-1; unclear D gene. V lost 1 base and J lost 0, with 10 bases in between. This CDR3 has 15 residues. Germline CDR1 is SGHNT and CDR2 is YYREEE (reference sequence).

This clonotype turned up a few times. This chain links TRBV10-1 with TRBJ2-5; 11 bases agree with TRBD2. Germline CDR1 reads WNHNN; CDR2 reads SYGVQD (reference sequence). CDR3 length: 18 residues. Germline trimming cut 0 bases from V and 1 base from J; bases unmatched to any gene: 7. The CDR3 spells CASSESAASGRLQETQYF. In nucleotides, the CDR3 is TGCGCCAGCAGTGAGTCGGCGGCTAGCGGGAGGCTCCAAGAGACCCAGTACTTC.

This clonotype was found a few times. A read error may produce the germline difference seen at one junction end. The chain couples TRBV4-1 to TRBJ1-1; D ambiguous. Looked up from germline, CDR1 is MGHRA and CDR2 is YSYEKL. There are 15 residues in the CDR3. The CDR3, as DNA: TGCGCCAGCAGCCAAGAGGGTATAAAAAACAGTGAAGCTTTCTTT. Translation: CASSQEGIKNSEAFF.

The chain uses TRBV4-3 and TRBJ2-7; TRBD2 agrees at 9 bases. This CDR3 is 15 amino acids long. Germline V gene data show CDR1 as LGHNA and CDR2 as YSLEER. The V and J ends lost 1 base and 6 bases, in that order; junction bases with no gene match: 7. The CDR3 sequence is CASSQGTSAKVEQYF. The CDR3 DNA is TGCGCCAGCAGCCAAGGGACTAGCGCCAAGGTCGAGCAGTACTTC.

The chain is built from TRBV7-9 and TRBJ2-5, with D perhaps TRBD2 (6 bases). Deletions cut 2 bases from V and 4 bases from J, with 20 bases between. The CDR3 sequence is 17 residues long. Germline V gene lookup returns CDR1 SEHNR and CDR2 FQNEAQ (reference sequence). As DNA, the CDR3 is TGTGCCAGCAGCTTAATGTCTAGCGTTTCCGCCGGAGAGACCCAGTACTTC. Translation: CASSLMSSVSAGETQYF. Drawing the rest from reference TRBV7-9 and TRBJ2-5, the complete variable domain is DTGVSQNPRHKITKRGQNVTFRCDPISEHNRLYWYRQTLGQGPEFLTYFQNEAQLEKSRLLSDRFSAERPKGSFSTLEIQRTEQGDSAMYLCASSLMSSVSAGETQYFGPGTRLLVL.

This clonotype was observed a few times. This rearrangement joins TRBV19 to TRBJ1-4, with no clear D. CDR1 is LNHDA, CDR2 SQIVND, per germline (reference sequence). The V and J ends lost 4 bases and 4 bases respectively, with 19 bases between them. CDR3 length: 17 amino acids. The CDR3 bases are TGTGCCAGTAGTAAGGAGATTACGGGAGACGGTAATGAAAAACTGTTTTTT. Translated: CASSKEITGDGNEKLFF. The full variable domain, rest sourced from reference TRBV19 and TRBJ1-4, is DGGITQSPKYLFRKEGQNVTLSCEQNLNHDAMYWYRQDPGQGLRLIYYSQIVNDFQKGDIAEGYSVSREKKESFPLTVTSAQKNPTAFYLCASSKEITGDGNEKLFFGSGTQLSVL.

This clonotype appeared a few times. This chain joins TRBV19 and TRBJ1-2, with 7 bases identical to TRBD1. The V segment lost 4 bases and the J segment 3 bases; nucleotides outside the gene matches: 5. Looked up from germline, CDR1 is LNHDA and CDR2 is SQIVND (reference sequence). CDR3 length: 14 amino acids. The CDR3 spells CASSRDSRHYGYTF. Written as DNA, the CDR3 is TGTGCCAGTAGTAGGGACAGCCGCCACTATGGCTACACCTTC.

This chain connects TRBV9 to TRBJ2-1; 15 bases fit TRBD2. Trimming at V came to 3 bases and at J to 8 bases, leaving 6 bases not matched to a gene. From germline, CDR1 is SGDLS and CDR2 YYNGEE. The CDR3 has 16 amino acids. The CDR3 nucleotides read TGTGCCAGCAGCGCTGGACTAGCGGGGGGGTTGGATGAGCAGTTCTTC. Protein: CASSAGLAGGLDEQFF.

The gene calls are TRBV19 and TRBJ1-4, with 10 positions matching TRBD1. The germline gives CDR1 LNHDA, CDR2 SQIVND (reference sequence). V shed 5 bases, J shed 6 bases, and the junction held 6 bases outside the gene matches. CDR3 size: 15 residues. CDR3 sequence (DNA): TGTGCCAGTAGTGACTGGGACAGGGGAGATGAAAAACTGTTTTTT. Translating gives CASSDWDRGDEKLFF.

This clonotype appeared a few times. The V gene is TRBV11-2, the J gene TRBJ2-2; D is unclear. Germline V gene data show CDR1 as SGHAT and CDR2 as FQNNGV. The CDR3 consists of 11 residues. Trimming removed 5 bases from V and 13 bases from J, with 11 bases in between. In DNA form, the CDR3 reads TGTGCCAGCAGCGGACCAGATCCGCTGTTTTTT. As protein: CASSGPDPLFF. Based on the CDR3 plus reference TRBV11-2 and TRBJ2-2, the full variable domain is EAGVAQSPRYKIIEKRQSVAFWCNPISGHATLYWYQQILGQGPKLLIQFQNNGVVDDSQLPKDRFSAERLKGVDSTLKIQPAKLEDSAVYLCASSGPDPLFFGEGSRLTVL.

This clonotype has only a few counts. This chain uses TRBV27 with TRBJ2-5, with D perhaps matching TRBD1 (5 bases). The CDR3 runs to 16 residues. V was cut by 3 bases and J by 1 base, with 15 bases left in between. Germline loops: CDR1 MNHEY, CDR2 SMNVEV (reference sequence). The CDR3 sequence: CASSFMGYGAQETQYF. The CDR3 DNA sequence: TGTGCCAGCAGTTTTATGGGTTATGGGGCCCAAGAGACCCAGTACTTC.

The genes are TRBV5-6 and TRBJ2-7; the D is unclear. Trimming shortened V by 0 bases and J by 3 bases, and 13 bases separated the two germline ends. The CDR3 length is 15 residues. Looked up from germline, CDR1 is SGHDT and CDR2 is YYEEEE. The CDR3 DNA reads TGTGCCAGCAGCTTGGGTCCGTCAACTAACTACGAGCAGTACTTC. Its translation: CASSLGPSTNYEQYF.

This clonotype was counted at least ten times. This chain connects TRBV3-1 to TRBJ1-2; possibly TRBD1 for D (5 bases). V lost 0 bases and J lost 8, with 16 bases in between. In germline, CDR1 is LGHDT, CDR2 YNNKEL (reference sequence). The CDR3 runs 15 residues. The CDR3 protein is CASSQEGRATSGYTF. The CDR3 nucleotides read TGTGCCAGCAGCCAAGAAGGCAGGGCAACCTCCGGCTACACCTTC.